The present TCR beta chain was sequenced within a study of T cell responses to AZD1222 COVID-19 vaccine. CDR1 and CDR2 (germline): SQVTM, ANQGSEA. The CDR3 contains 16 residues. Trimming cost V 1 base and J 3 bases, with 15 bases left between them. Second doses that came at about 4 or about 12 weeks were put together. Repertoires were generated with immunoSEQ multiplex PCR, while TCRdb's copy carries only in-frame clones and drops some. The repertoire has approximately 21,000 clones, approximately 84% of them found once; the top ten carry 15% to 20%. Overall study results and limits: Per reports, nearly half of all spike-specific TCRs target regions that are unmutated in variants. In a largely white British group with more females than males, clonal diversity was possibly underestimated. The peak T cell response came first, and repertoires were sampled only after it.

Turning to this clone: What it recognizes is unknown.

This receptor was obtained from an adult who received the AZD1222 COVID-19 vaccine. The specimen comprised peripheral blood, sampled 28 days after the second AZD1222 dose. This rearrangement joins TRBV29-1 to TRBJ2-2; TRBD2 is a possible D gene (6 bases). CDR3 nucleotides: TGCAGCGTTGAAGGTGGACGGGGGAAGGACACCGGGGAGCTGTTTTTT. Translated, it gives CSVEGGRGKDTGELFF.